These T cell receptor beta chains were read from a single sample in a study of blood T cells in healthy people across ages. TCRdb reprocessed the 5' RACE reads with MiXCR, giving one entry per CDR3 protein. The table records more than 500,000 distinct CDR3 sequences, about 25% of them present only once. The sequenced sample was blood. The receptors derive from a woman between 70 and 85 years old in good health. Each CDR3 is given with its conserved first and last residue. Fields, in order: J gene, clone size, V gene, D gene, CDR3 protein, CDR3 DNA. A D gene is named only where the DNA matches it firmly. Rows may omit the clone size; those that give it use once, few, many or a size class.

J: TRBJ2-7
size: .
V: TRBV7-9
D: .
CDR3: CAPKSGCYEQYF
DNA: TGTGCTCCGAAGAGTGGGTGCTACGAGCAGTACTTC

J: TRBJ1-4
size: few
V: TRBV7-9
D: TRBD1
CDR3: CASSRRRDRWNEKLFF
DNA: TGTGCCAGCAGCCGACGGCGGGACAGGTGGAATGAAAAACTGTTTTTT

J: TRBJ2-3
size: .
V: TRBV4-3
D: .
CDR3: CASSQDPPPLNTQYF
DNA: TGCGCCAGCAGCCAAGATCCTCCCCCCTTGAATACGCAGTATTTT

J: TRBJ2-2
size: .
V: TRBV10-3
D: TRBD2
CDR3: CATQAGGTNTGELFF
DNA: TGTGCCACCCAAGCGGGGGGAACGAACACCGGGGAGCTGTTTTTT

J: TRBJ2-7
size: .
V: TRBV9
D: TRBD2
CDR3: CASSPQTSGGYEQYF
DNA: TGTGCCAGCAGCCCCCAGACTAGCGGGGGTTACGAGCAGTACTTC

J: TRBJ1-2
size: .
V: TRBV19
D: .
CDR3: CASSIERGHYGYTF
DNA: TGTGCCAGTAGTATAGAGCGGGGGCACTATGGCTACACCTTC

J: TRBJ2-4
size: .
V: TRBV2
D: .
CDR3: CASKGSGNIQYF
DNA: TGTGCCAGCAAAGGTAGCGGAAACATTCAGTACTTC

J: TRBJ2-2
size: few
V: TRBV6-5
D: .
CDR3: CASSYRGTPGWTGELFF
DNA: TGTGCCAGCAGTTATAGAGGAACCCCCGGGTGGACCGGGGAGCTGTTTTTT

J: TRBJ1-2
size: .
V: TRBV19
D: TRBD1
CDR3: CASSIGTGDGYTF
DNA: TGTGCCAGTAGTATCGGGACAGGGGATGGCTACACCTTC

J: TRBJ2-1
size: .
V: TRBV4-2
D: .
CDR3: CASSQDWRGGHNEQFF
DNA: TGTGCCAGCAGCCAAGATTGGCGCGGGGGCCACAATGAGCAGTTCTTC

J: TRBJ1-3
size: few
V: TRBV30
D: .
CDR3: CAWGGAGPLYGNTIYF
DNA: TGTGCCTGGGGGGGGGCCGGACCGCTGTATGGAAACACCATATATTTT

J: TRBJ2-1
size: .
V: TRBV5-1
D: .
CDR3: CASSLVYNSYNEQFF
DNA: TGCGCCAGCAGCTTGGTCTACAACTCCTACAATGAGCAGTTCTTC

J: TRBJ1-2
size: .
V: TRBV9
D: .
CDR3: CASSNDRFGGYTF
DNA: TGTGCCAGCAGCAACGACAGGTTCGGTGGCTACACCTTC

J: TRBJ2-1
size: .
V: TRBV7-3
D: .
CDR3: CASGLTTGSYNEQFF
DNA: TGTGCCAGCGGCTTAACGACGGGCAGCTACAATGAGCAGTTCTTC

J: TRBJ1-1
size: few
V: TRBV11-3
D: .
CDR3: CASSPGRTTEAFF
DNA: TGTGCCAGCAGCCCTGGACGGACCACTGAAGCTTTCTTT

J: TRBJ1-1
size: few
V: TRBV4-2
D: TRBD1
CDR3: CASSPGTGEIFTEAFF
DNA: TGTGCCAGCAGCCCTGGGACAGGGGAAATTTTCACTGAAGCTTTCTTT

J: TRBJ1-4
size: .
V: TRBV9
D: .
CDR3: CASSVDGGGRDEKLFF
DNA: TGTGCCAGCAGCGTAGATGGAGGCGGTCGGGATGAAAAACTGTTTTTT

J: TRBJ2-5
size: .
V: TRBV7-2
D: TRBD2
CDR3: CASSLDQHGGGAGFF
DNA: TGTGCCAGCAGCTTAGATCAGCATGGCGGGGGGGCGGGGTTCTTC

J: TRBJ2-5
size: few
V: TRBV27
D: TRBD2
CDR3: CASSLFAAWTSGGAQETQYF
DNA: TGTGCCAGCAGTTTATTTGCCGCCTGGACTAGCGGGGGGGCTCAAGAGACCCAGTACTTC

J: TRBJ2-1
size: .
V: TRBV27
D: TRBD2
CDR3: CASSFSGGGGETQCF
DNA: TGTGCCAGCAGCTTCAGCGGGGGCGGTGGAGAGACCCAGTGCTTC

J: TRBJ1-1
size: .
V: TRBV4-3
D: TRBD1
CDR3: CASSDRGSLNTEAFF
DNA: TGCGCCAGCTCGGACAGGGGTTCCCTGAACACTGAAGCTTTCTTT

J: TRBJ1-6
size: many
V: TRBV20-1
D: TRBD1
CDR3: CSARGTGNSPLHF
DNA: TGCAGTGCTAGAGGGACAGGGAATTCACCCCTCCACTTT

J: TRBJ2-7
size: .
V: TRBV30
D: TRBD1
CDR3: CAWSRGGWEQYF
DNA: TGTGCCTGGAGCCGAGGGGGCTGGGAGCAGTACTTC

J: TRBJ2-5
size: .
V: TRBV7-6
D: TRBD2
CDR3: CASSSPSSGETQYF
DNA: TGTGCCAGCAGCTCCCCTTCTAGCGGAGAGACCCAGTACTTC

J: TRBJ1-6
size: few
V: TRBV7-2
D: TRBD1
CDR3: CASSSPTGSNSPLHF
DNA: TGTGCCAGCAGCTCACCGACAGGGAGCAATTCACCCCTCCACTTT

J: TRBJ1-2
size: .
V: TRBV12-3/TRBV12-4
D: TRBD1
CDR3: CANSSGTGGYGYTF
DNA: TGTGCCAACAGTTCCGGGACAGGGGGCTATGGCTACACCTTC

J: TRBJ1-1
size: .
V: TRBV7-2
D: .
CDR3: CASSFGGASTEAFF
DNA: TGTGCCAGCAGCTTCGGGGGGGCCAGCACTGAAGCTTTCTTT

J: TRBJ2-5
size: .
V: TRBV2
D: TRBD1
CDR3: CASSQQGFQYF
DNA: TGTGCCAGCAGTCAACAGGGGTTCCAGTACTTC

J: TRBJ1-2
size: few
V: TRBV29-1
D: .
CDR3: CSDTPGNYGYTF
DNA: TGCAGCGATACGCCAGGGAACTATGGCTACACCTTC

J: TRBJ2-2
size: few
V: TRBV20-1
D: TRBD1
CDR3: CSAPLGGDRGQTGELFF
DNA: TGCAGTGCTCCCTTGGGAGGGGACAGGGGGCAAACCGGGGAGCTGTTTTTT

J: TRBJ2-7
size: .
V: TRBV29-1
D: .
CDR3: CSVAATPRGEQYF
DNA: TGCAGCGTTGCTGCGACCCCTCGGGGCGAGCAGTACTTC

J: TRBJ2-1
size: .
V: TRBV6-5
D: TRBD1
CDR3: CASSNRGNQQFF
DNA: TGTGCCAGCAGCAACAGGGGGAATCAGCAGTTCTTC

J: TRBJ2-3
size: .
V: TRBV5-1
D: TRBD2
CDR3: CASSLGLADTTDTQYF
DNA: TGCGCCAGCAGCTTGGGGCTAGCGGACACCACAGATACGCAGTATTTT

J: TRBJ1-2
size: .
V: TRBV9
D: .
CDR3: CASSGQPKYGYTF
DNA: TGTGCCAGCAGCGGACAGCCCAAATATGGCTACACCTTC

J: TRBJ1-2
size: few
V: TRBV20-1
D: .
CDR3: CSASPGAGRGYTF
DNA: TGCAGTGCTAGTCCGGGGGCAGGGCGAGGCTACACCTTC

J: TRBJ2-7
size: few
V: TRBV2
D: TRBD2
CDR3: CASLFGGGLYEQYF
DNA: TGTGCCAGTCTTTTCGGCGGGGGGCTATACGAGCAGTACTTC

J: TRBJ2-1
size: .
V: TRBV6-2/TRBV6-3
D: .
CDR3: CASAQSMNEQFF
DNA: TGTGCCAGCGCACAATCGATGAATGAGCAGTTCTTC

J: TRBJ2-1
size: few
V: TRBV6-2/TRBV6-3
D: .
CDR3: CASTDRRGGEQFF
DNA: TGTGCCAGCACCGACCGTCGGGGCGGTGAGCAGTTCTTC

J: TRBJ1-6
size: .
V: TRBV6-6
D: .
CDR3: CASSRGGSQYNSPLHF
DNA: TGTGCCAGCAGCCGAGGGGGGTCGCAATATAATTCACCCCTCCACTTT

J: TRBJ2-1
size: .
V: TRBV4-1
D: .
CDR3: CASSQSPRGLEQFF
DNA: TGCGCCAGCAGCCAGAGCCCTCGGGGCCTGGAGCAGTTCTTC

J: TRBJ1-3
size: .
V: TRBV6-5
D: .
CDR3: CASRLGTSGNTIYF
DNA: TGTGCCAGCAGGCTGGGAACTTCTGGAAACACCATATATTTT

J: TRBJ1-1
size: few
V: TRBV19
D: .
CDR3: CASTSTPTNTEASF
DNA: TGTGCCAGTACTTCGACACCGACGAACACTGAAGCTTCCTTT

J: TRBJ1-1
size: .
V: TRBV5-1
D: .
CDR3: CASSSLQGMNTEAFF
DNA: TGCGCCAGCAGCTCCCTCCAGGGGATGAACACTGAAGCTTTCTTT

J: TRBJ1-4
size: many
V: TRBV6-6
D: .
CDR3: CASWGSTNEKLFF
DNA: TGTGCCAGCTGGGGGTCAACTAATGAAAAACTGTTTTTT

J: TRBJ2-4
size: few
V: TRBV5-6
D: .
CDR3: CASSFRALKNIQYF
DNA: TGTGCCAGCAGCTTCCGGGCCCTTAAAAACATTCAGTACTTC

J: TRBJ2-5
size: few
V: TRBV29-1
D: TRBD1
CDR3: CSVLTGEETQYF
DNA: TGCAGCGTACTGACAGGGGAAGAGACCCAGTACTTC

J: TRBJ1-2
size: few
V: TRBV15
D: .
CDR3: CATSRAPDAYGYTF
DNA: TGTGCCACCAGCAGAGCCCCGGACGCATATGGCTACACCTTC

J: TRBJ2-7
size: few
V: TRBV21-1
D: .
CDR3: CASSSRQGLTYEQYF
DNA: TGTGCCAGCAGCTCGAGACAGGGGCTAACCTACGAGCAGTACTTC

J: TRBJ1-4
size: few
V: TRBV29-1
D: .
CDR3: CSAVTGFDEKLFF
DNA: TGCAGCGCTGTGACAGGCTTCGATGAAAAACTGTTTTTT